The 28 T cell receptor beta chains presented below share a single source sample, sequenced in a study of cytomegalovirus exposure and HLA in healthy donors. PCR was performed using 60 Vbeta and 13 Jbeta primers. Generated by immunoSEQ multiplex PCR, the TCRdb table keeps only in-frame clones and is missing some. The table counts about 33,000 clones; over 4% lies in the top ten. The source material was PBMCs. All receptors come from a woman in her thirties or forties in good health and CMV-seropositive.

The J gene is TRBJ2-1, the V gene TRBV6-5; maybe TRBD1 (6 bases). CDR1 and CDR2 from the germline V gene are MNHEY and SVGAGI. The CDR3 length is 14 residues. Trimming cost V 5 bases and J 7 bases, with 15 bases left between them. CDR3 nucleotide sequence: TGTGCCAGCAGTGATGTGGGGGCGCGGAATGAGCAGTTCTTC. It codes for CASSDVGARNEQFF.

J is TRBJ2-5 and V is TRBV7-9; maybe TRBD2 (5 bases). The V gene lost 3 bases and the J gene lost 9 bases, with 8 bases spanning the gap. Germline V CDR1 and CDR2: SEHNR, FQNEAQ (reference sequence). The CDR3 covers 11 residues. DNA for the CDR3: TGTGCCAGCAGCTTGGGAGACTCCCAGTACTTC. Translating it yields CASSLGDSQYF.

The chain joins TRBV19 to TRBJ2-7; TRBD1 might be the D (6 bases). Germline V CDR1 and CDR2: LNHDA, SQIVND (reference sequence). Trimming stripped 4 bases from V and 6 bases from J, with 10 bases between. The CDR3 totals 12 residues. The chain's CDR3 is CASSTQGSEQYF. The CDR3 region has the DNA TGTGCCAGTAGTACACAGGGTTCCGAGCAGTACTTC.

The gene calls are TRBV5-4 and TRBJ2-2; TRBD2 might be the D (6 bases). The germline V gene encodes CDR1 SGHNT and CDR2 YYREEE (reference sequence). The length of the CDR3 is 17 residues. Trimming shortened V by 4 bases and J by 7 bases, and 23 bases separated the two germline ends. In DNA, the CDR3 is TGTGCCAGCAGCCGTCCCAACCCGGGAGTTTCCGGCGGGGAGCTGTTTTTT. Encoded protein: CASSRPNPGVSGGELFF. The full variable domain, in which reference TRBV5-4 and TRBJ2-2 provide the parts outside the CDR3, is ETGVTQSPTHLIKTRGQQVTLRCSSQSGHNTVSWYQQALGQGPQFIFQYYREEENGRGNFPPRFSGLQFPNYSSELNVNALELDDSALYLCASSRPNPGVSGGELFFGEGSRLTVL.

The CDR3 loop reads CASDKSRTFSYEQYF. Here the CDR3 DNA reads TGTGCCAGCGATAAATCCAGGACATTCTCCTACGAGCAGTACTTC. The chain joins TRBV28 to TRBJ2-7; possible D gene TRBD1, 5 bases. The CDR3 has 15 residues. The V gene lost 8 bases and the J gene lost 0 bases, with 17 bases spanning the gap. The germline V gene encodes CDR1 MDHEN and CDR2 SYDVKM.

This chain joins TRBV7-6 and TRBJ2-7; 14 positions agree with TRBD2. Germline V gene sequence: CDR1 SGHVS, CDR2 FNYEAQ. The CDR3 is 18 amino acids. The J segment lost 1 base and the V segment lost 1 base, leaving 6 bases of the junction unmatched. The CDR3 protein is CASSLGVRLAGGSYEQYF. Written as DNA, the CDR3 is TGTGCCAGCAGCTTAGGGGTCCGACTAGCGGGAGGGTCCTACGAGCAGTACTTC. Using reference TRBV7-6 and TRBJ2-7 for the parts outside the CDR3, the full variable domain is GAGVSQSPRYKVTKRGQDVALRCDPISGHVSLYWYRQALGQGPEFLTYFNYEAQQDKSGLPNDRFSAERPEGSISTLTIQRTEQRDSAMYRCASSLGVRLAGGSYEQYFGPGTRLTVT.

The rearrangement joins TRBV6-1 to TRBJ2-1; 7 bases match TRBD1. This CDR3 contains 15 residues. J was trimmed by 3 bases and V by 4 bases; bases with no gene match: 6. CDR1 and CDR2 (germline): MNHNS, SASEGT. The DNA for the CDR3 is TGTGCCAGCAGTGTAGAGGACAGGATCTACAATGAGCAGTTCTTC. Residues: CASSVEDRIYNEQFF.

This rearrangement joins TRBV5-4 to TRBJ1-3, with D unresolved. V was pared by 4 bases and J by 4 bases, with 12 bases between. Germline values: CDR1 SGHNT, CDR2 YYREEE (reference sequence). The length of the CDR3 is 14 residues. The DNA of the CDR3 is TGTGCCAGCAGCCCCGACGCGGCCGGAAACACCATATATTTT. Residues: CASSPDAAGNTIYF.

The chain couples TRBV25-1 to TRBJ1-2; unclear D gene. Germline CDR1 reads MGHDK; CDR2 reads SYGVNS. Trimming pared 5 bases from V and 2 bases from J, leaving 12 bases between. The CDR3 is 14 residues long. Here the CDR3 reads CASSPSGGNYGYTF. In DNA, the CDR3 is TGTGCCAGCAGTCCTTCGGGAGGGAACTATGGCTACACCTTC.

The rearrangement links TRBV4-3 to TRBJ1-2; a possible D gene is TRBD1 (6 bases). The CDR3 spans 13 residues. CDR1 and CDR2 (germline): LGHNA, YSLEER. V lost 2 bases, J lost 7 bases, and 11 bases lay in between. The CDR3 bases are TGCGCCAGCAGCCAAATACAGGGCTCTGGCTACACCTTC. Residues: CASSQIQGSGYTF.

The chain has TRBV6-5 and TRBJ2-2, with D tentatively TRBD2 (6 bases). Per the germline V gene, CDR1 is MNHEY and CDR2 is SVGAGI. This CDR3 comprises 15 residues. Deletions cut 5 bases from V and 2 bases from J, with 12 bases between. The CDR3 DNA follows: TGTGCCAGCAGTCGCCGGGACTTAAACACCGGGGAGCTGTTTTTT. Amino acids: CASSRRDLNTGELFF.

Turning to this clone: The sample has other DNA sequences that encode this CDR3 too. The DNA of the CDR3 is TGTGCCAGCAGTTACTCCGGGGGGAGCTCCTACGAGCAGTACTTC. Its protein is CASSYSGGSSYEQYF. The chain has TRBV6-5 and TRBJ2-7; 7 positions match TRBD2. This CDR3 contains 15 residues. Germline V lookup: CDR1 MNHEY, CDR2 SVGAGI. Trimming took 0 bases from V and 0 from J; bases not matched to a gene: 2.

The rearrangement uses TRBV19 and TRBJ1-3; D is perhaps TRBD1 (6 bases). CDR3 length: 13 residues. The germline V gene has CDR1 LNHDA and CDR2 SQIVND (reference sequence). V was trimmed by 10 bases and J by 2 bases, leaving 12 bases between them. CDR3 coding DNA: TGTGCCACCAAGGACAGAACTGGAAACACCATATATTTT. Translating gives CATKDRTGNTIYF.

The genes are TRBV29-1 and TRBJ2-1; 7 nucleotides match TRBD2. The CDR3 loop spans 13 amino acids. Germline trimming cut 5 bases from V and 7 bases from J; bases unmatched to any gene: 8. Germline V CDR1 and CDR2: SQVTM, ANQGSEA. This chain's CDR3 is CSVLSSGWNEQFF. The CDR3 bases are TGCAGCGTTTTGTCTAGCGGCTGGAATGAGCAGTTCTTC.

The chain has TRBV18 and TRBJ1-2; 10 positions agree with TRBD1. The CDR3 extends over 17 amino acids. V lost 1 base to trimming and J lost 7 bases; unmatched junction nucleotides: 12. In germline, CDR1 is KGHSH, CDR2 LQKENI. The CDR3 region has the DNA TGTGCCAGCTCACCACGAAGTTCGACAGGGGGCAAACCTGGCTACACCTTC. It codes for CASSPRSSTGGKPGYTF. Full variable domain (rest looked up from reference TRBV18 and TRBJ1-2): NAGVMQNPRHLVRRRGQEARLRCSPMKGHSHVYWYRQLPEEGLKFMVYLQKENIIDESGMPKERFSAEFPKEGPSILRIQQVVRGDSAAYFCASSPRSSTGGKPGYTFGSGTRLTVV.

The CDR3 reads CASSRTVPLTF. The CDR3 DNA reads as TGTGCCAGCAGCCGGACAGTCCCCCTCACCTTC. The V call is TRBV11-2, the J call TRBJ1-2; D perhaps matches TRBD1 (6 bases). Germline CDR1 and CDR2: SGHAT and FQNNGV. V was pared by 5 bases and J by 13 bases, with 14 bases between. This CDR3 has 11 residues.

The genes are TRBV11-2 and TRBJ2-5; TRBD2 aligns across 13 bases. Germline CDR1 and CDR2: SGHAT and FQNNGV. Losses at the gene ends were 2 bases for V and 5 bases for J; bases not matched to a gene: 2. The CDR3 spans 15 residues. This CDR3 is CASSLTSGRAETQYF. In DNA, the CDR3 is TGTGCCAGCAGCTTAACTAGCGGGAGGGCCGAGACCCAGTACTTC.

The chain couples TRBV30 to TRBJ2-1; TRBD1 matches 10 bases. Per germline, CDR1 GTSNPN and CDR2 SVGIG (reference sequence). The CDR3 length is 15 residues. The junction had 9 bases not matched to a gene; V was cut back by 4 bases and J by 6 bases. The CDR3 DNA reads as TGTGCCTGGAACCCCGGGGGGACAGGGGTCAATGAGCAGTTCTTC. It is translated as CAWNPGGTGVNEQFF. The variable domain in full, with the rest retrieved from reference TRBV30 and TRBJ2-1, is SQTIHQWPATLVQPVGSPLSLECTVEGTSNPNLYWYRQAAGRGLQLLFYSVGIGQISSEVPQNLSASRPQDRQFILSSKKLLLSDSGFYLCAWNPGGTGVNEQFFGPGTRLTVL.

This chain joins TRBV9 and TRBJ1-1, with D uncertain. Trimming cost V 4 bases and J 5 bases, with 6 bases left between them. The CDR3 spans 11 residues. Germline CDR1 reads SGDLS; CDR2 reads YYNGEE. The CDR3 DNA reads as TGTGCCAGCAGCCCCTCTACTGAAGCTTTCTTT. This sequence encodes CASSPSTEAFF. Based on the CDR3 plus reference TRBV9 and TRBJ1-1, the full variable domain is DSGVTQTPKHLITATGQRVTLRCSPRSGDLSVYWYQQSLDQGLQFLIQYYNGEERAKGNILERFSAQQFPDLHSELNLSSLELGDSALYFCASSPSTEAFFGQGTRLTVV.

The chain uses TRBV5-6 and TRBJ1-5; D not certain. CDR1 SGHDT and CDR2 YYEEEE come from the germline V gene. V dropped 3 bases and J dropped 5 bases, with 12 bases sitting between them. The CDR3 sequence is 14 residues long. CDR3 protein: CASSSSAGYQPQHF. CDR3 bases: TGTGCCAGCAGCTCCAGTGCGGGTTATCAGCCCCAGCATTTT.

This chain connects TRBV19 to TRBJ2-1, with D maybe TRBD2 (6 bases). V was cut by 6 bases and J by 5 bases, with 11 bases left in between. CDR1 is LNHDA and CDR2 is SQIVND in the germline V gene (reference sequence). The CDR3 is 13 residues long. This CDR3 reads CASSRDFDNEQFF. In nucleotides, the CDR3 is TGTGCCAGTAGCCGGGACTTCGACAATGAGCAGTTCTTC.

This chain uses TRBV5-1 with TRBJ1-1, with D perhaps matching TRBD1 (5 bases). The CDR3 covers 14 residues. Trimming left V 1 base short and J 3 bases short, with 10 bases between. CDR1 is SGHRS, CDR2 YFSETQ, per germline. CDR3 protein: CASSLSSGDTEAFF. The CDR3 nucleotides are TGCGCCAGCAGCTTGTCTTCGGGGGACACTGAAGCTTTCTTT.

The chain's CDR3 is CAWSVSRTGDNQPQHF. The CDR3 nucleotides are TGTGCCTGGAGTGTAAGTAGGACAGGGGATAATCAGCCCCAGCATTTT. This chain links TRBV30 with TRBJ1-5; TRBD1 aligns across 9 bases. The CDR3 runs to 16 residues. Germline-derived CDR1 and CDR2 are GTSNPN and SVGIG (reference sequence). V shed 0 bases, J shed 4 bases, and the junction held 7 bases outside the gene matches.

The rearrangement links TRBV18 to TRBJ1-2, with 7 bases lining up with TRBD1. Unmatched junction bases numbered 7, after V lost 1 base and J lost 8 bases. The CDR3 runs to 14 residues. Germline V gives CDR1 KGHSH, CDR2 LQKENI. CDR3 nucleotide sequence: TGTGCCAGCTCACCACTCGACAGGGAGAGGGGCTACACCTTC. Translating it yields CASSPLDRERGYTF.

The V call is TRBV19, the J call TRBJ2-7; TRBD1 matches 8 bases. V shed 6 bases, J shed 11 bases, and the junction held 12 bases outside the gene matches. The germline V gene encodes CDR1 LNHDA and CDR2 SQIVND (reference sequence). The CDR3 is made up of 13 amino acids. Here the CDR3 reads CASRSPAGQEEYF. DNA for the CDR3: TGTGCCAGTAGATCCCCGGCGGGACAGGAAGAGTACTTC.

The chain couples TRBV11-1 to TRBJ2-7; 8 bases fit TRBD1. Trimming at V came to 6 bases and at J to 3 bases, leaving 7 bases not matched to a gene. Per the germline V gene, CDR1 is SGHAT and CDR2 is FQDESV (reference sequence). CDR3 length: 14 amino acids. DNA for the CDR3: TGTGCCAGCAGACCCGGGACAGGAAACTACGAGCAGTACTTC. Amino acid sequence: CASRPGTGNYEQYF.

In regard to this clone: At one boundary the junction diverges from the germline segment, which might be a read error. V and J are TRBV29-1 and TRBJ1-1; 10 bases are a match to TRBD1. CDR1 SQVTM and CDR2 ANQGSEA come from the germline V gene. CDR3 length: 12 residues. CDR3 nucleotide sequence: TGCAGCGCCCGGGACAGGGGAACTGAAGATTTCTTT. This encodes CSARDRGTEDFF.

On this clone itself: The sample contains more than one DNA sequence encoding this CDR3. The genes are TRBV6-5 and TRBJ2-7; 8 bases align to TRBD2. The CDR3 has 14 amino acids. Germline values: CDR1 MNHEY, CDR2 SVGAGI. The V and J ends lost 6 bases and 2 bases, in that order; junction bases with no gene match: 6. DNA of the CDR3: TGTGCCAGCAGCCGCACTAGCGGAGCCTACGAGCAGTACTTC. It yields the protein CASSRTSGAYEQYF.